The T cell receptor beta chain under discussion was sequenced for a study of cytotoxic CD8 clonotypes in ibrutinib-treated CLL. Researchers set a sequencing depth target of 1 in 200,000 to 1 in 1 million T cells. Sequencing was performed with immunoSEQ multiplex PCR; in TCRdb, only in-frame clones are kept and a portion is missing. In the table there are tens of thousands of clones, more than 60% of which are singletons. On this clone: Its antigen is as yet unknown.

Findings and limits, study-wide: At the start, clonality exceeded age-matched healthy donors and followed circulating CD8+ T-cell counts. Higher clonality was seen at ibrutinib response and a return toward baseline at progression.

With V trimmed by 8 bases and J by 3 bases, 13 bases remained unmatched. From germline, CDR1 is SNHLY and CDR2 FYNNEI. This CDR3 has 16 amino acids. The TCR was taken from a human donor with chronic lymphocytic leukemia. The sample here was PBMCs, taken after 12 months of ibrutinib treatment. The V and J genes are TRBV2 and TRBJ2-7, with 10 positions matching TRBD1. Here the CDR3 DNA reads TGTGCCAGCCTTGACAGGGGGCTTGCTAGCGACTACGAGCAGTACTTC. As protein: CASLDRGLASDYEQYF.